The 30 T cell receptor beta chains below come from one sample, sequenced in a study of lymphopenia after photon versus proton radiotherapy. Here immunoSEQ multiplex PCR was the method, and the copy in TCRdb shows in-frame clones only, minus some. This table has 150,000 to 200,000 clones, approximately 90% appearing once. Sequencing used peripheral blood, obtained from a patient treated with photon-based radiotherapy. The receptor source for this set is a man between 45 and 60 years old with gastric cancer.

As regards this clone: Other DNA sequences within the sample encode an identical CDR3. The chain is built from TRBV18 and TRBJ2-6, with no clear D. V dropped 3 bases and J dropped 1 base, with 7 bases sitting between them. The CDR3 contains 15 residues. CDR1 and CDR2 from the germline V gene are KGHSH and LQKENI. CDR3 in amino acids: CASSPRTSGANVLTF. CDR3 bases: TGTGCCAGCTCACCCAGAACTTCTGGGGCCAACGTCCTGACTTTC.

J is TRBJ2-1 and V is TRBV19; 10 positions agree with TRBD2. This CDR3 is 15 amino acids long. J gave up 7 bases and V 9 bases, and 12 bases lay outside the gene matches. Per germline, CDR1 LNHDA and CDR2 SQIVND (reference sequence). The CDR3 DNA reads TGTGCCAGCTATCTACTAGCGGGAAAAGGGAATGAGCAGTTCTTC. Its translation is CASYLLAGKGNEQFF.

The chain couples TRBV11-2 to TRBJ2-7, with 14 bases lining up with TRBD2. The CDR3 sequence is 16 residues long. J lost 4 bases, V lost 4 bases, and 6 bases had no gene match. The germline gives CDR1 SGHAT, CDR2 FQNNGV. CDR3 in amino acids: CASSSRLAGGPYEQYF. The CDR3 region has the DNA TGTGCCAGCAGCTCCCGACTAGCGGGAGGGCCTTACGAGCAGTACTTC.

The chain has TRBV4-3 and TRBJ2-2, with 10 bases matching TRBD2. In germline, CDR1 is LGHNA, CDR2 YSLEER. The length of the CDR3 is 16 residues. Trimming at V came to 3 bases and at J to 2 bases, leaving 3 bases not matched to a gene. As DNA, the CDR3 is TGCGCCAGCAGCCACTCTAGCGGGAGTAACACCGGGGAGCTGTTTTTT. The encoded protein is CASSHSSGSNTGELFF.

The table lists this clone with many counts. The chain carries TRBV6-5 and TRBJ2-7; 14 bases fit TRBD2. J lost 4 bases, V lost 4 bases, and 3 bases had no gene match. CDR1 and CDR2 (germline): MNHEY, SVGAGI. The CDR3 sequence is 15 residues long. The CDR3 is CASSLGLAGAYEQYF. The CDR3 DNA reads as TGTGCCAGCAGTTTGGGACTAGCGGGAGCATACGAGCAGTACTTC.

In its sample, this clone was seen many times. The rearrangement uses TRBV29-1 and TRBJ2-7, with 9 bases identical to TRBD2. From germline, CDR1 is SQVTM and CDR2 ANQGSEA. This CDR3 has 19 amino acids. V lost 1 base, J lost 2 bases, and 18 bases stayed unmatched. Here the CDR3 reads CSVEGVSGRPNDSPYEQYF. As DNA, the CDR3 is TGCAGCGTTGAAGGGGTAAGCGGGAGGCCTAATGATTCTCCCTACGAGCAGTACTTC.

A single count supports this clone. This sequence joins TRBV5-1 and TRBJ2-7; 11 nucleotides match TRBD1. Germline CDR1 and CDR2: SGHRS and YFSETQ. Germline trimming cut 3 bases from V and 3 bases from J; bases unmatched to any gene: 5. The CDR3 is 15 amino acids. CDR3 sequence: CASSSGQGGVYEQYF. The CDR3 coding sequence is TGCGCCAGCAGCTCGGGACAGGGGGGAGTCTACGAGCAGTACTTC.

With regard to this clone: This sample also contains other DNA sequences that code for the same CDR3. The chain uses TRBV4-1 and TRBJ2-7; TRBD1 aligns across 11 bases. V shed 3 bases, J shed 2 bases, and the junction held 3 bases outside the gene matches. Per germline, CDR1 MGHRA and CDR2 YSYEKL. The CDR3 spans 15 residues. The chain's CDR3 is CASSQEGQGAYEQYF. For the CDR3, the DNA is TGCGCCAGCAGCCAGGAGGGACAGGGGGCCTACGAGCAGTACTTC.

This clone was seen repeatedly, ten times or more. V and J are TRBV4-2 and TRBJ1-2, with 7 bases aligning to TRBD1. There are 15 residues in the CDR3. V shed 4 bases and J 3 bases; nucleotides not matched to a gene: 8. CDR1 and CDR2 (germline): LGHNA, YNFKEQ. The CDR3 reads CASSRGGGVDYGYTF. CDR3 DNA: TGTGCCAGCAGCCGAGGAGGGGGCGTCGACTATGGCTACACCTTC.

The chain employs TRBV5-4 and TRBJ2-4, with 10 bases matching TRBD1. This CDR3 spans 17 amino acids. Trimming took 4 bases from V and 0 from J; bases not matched to a gene: 7. The germline V gene has CDR1 SGHNT and CDR2 YYREEE (reference sequence). The CDR3 region is CASSTRTGGLAKNIQYF. The CDR3 nucleotides are TGTGCCAGCAGCACCCGGACAGGGGGATTAGCCAAAAACATTCAGTACTTC.

The J gene is TRBJ2-2, the V gene TRBV5-6; no clear D gene. CDR1 SGHDT and CDR2 YYEEEE come from the germline V gene. Between the trimmed V and J ends, which lost 2 bases and 5 bases, there was a span of 7 bases. This CDR3 region has 13 residues. The CDR3 DNA sequence: TGTGCCAGCAGCTTCCGGGTTACCGGGGAGCTGTTTTTT. Amino acids: CASSFRVTGELFF.

This chain joins TRBV7-2 and TRBJ2-2; D may be TRBD2 (6 bases). The CDR3 extends over 16 amino acids. V lost 5 bases to trimming and J lost 5 bases, with 18 bases between them. CDR1 and CDR2 (germline): SGHTA, FQGNSA. CDR3 amino acids: CASSQTLARGTGELFF. For the CDR3, the DNA is TGTGCCAGCAGCCAAACCCTAGCGAGGGGAACCGGGGAGCTGTTTTTT.

A word on this clone: Distinct nucleotide sequences in the sample also encode this CDR3. This chain connects TRBV6-5 to TRBJ2-1, with 7 bases lining up with TRBD1. The CDR3 length is 15 residues. CDR1 and CDR2 from the germline V gene are MNHEY and SVGAGI. V lost 2 bases and J lost 0; bases outside the gene matches: 1. CDR3 region: CASSYRDSSYNEQFF. For the CDR3, the DNA is TGTGCCAGCAGTTACCGGGACAGCTCCTACAATGAGCAGTTCTTC.

This chain uses TRBV7-9 with TRBJ2-7, with a weak D call TRBD1 (5 bases). Per the germline V gene, CDR1 is SEHNR and CDR2 is FQNEAQ (reference sequence). V gave up 1 base and J gave up 2 bases, with 12 bases separating them. CDR3 size: 15 residues. In DNA, the CDR3 is TGTGCCAGCAGCTTAGGCCAACAGGAAACCTACGAGCAGTACTTC. Translating gives CASSLGQQETYEQYF. Looking up the rest from reference TRBV7-9 and TRBJ2-7 gives the full variable domain: DTGVSQNPRHKITKRGQNVTFRCDPISEHNRLYWYRQTLGQGPEFLTYFQNEAQLEKSRLLSDRFSAERPKGSFSTLEIQRTEQGDSAMYLCASSLGQQETYEQYFGPGTRLTVT.

This chain connects TRBV6-5 to TRBJ1-1, with 7 positions matching TRBD1. Trimming took 4 bases from V and 10 from J; bases not matched to a gene: 9. Germline-derived CDR1 and CDR2 are MNHEY and SVGAGI. This CDR3 is built from 13 residues. The CDR3 spells CASSFSTGAGAFF. The CDR3 nucleotides read TGTGCCAGCAGTTTTTCCACAGGGGCAGGAGCTTTCTTT.

The chain recombines TRBV30 with TRBJ1-4; the match to TRBD1 covers 7 bases. The trim removed 2 bases at V and 8 bases at J, leaving 8 bases unmatched. Looked up from germline, CDR1 is GTSNPN and CDR2 is SVGIG (reference sequence). The length of the CDR3 is 14 residues. In DNA form, the CDR3 reads TGTGCCTGGAGTCCCCAGACAGGGCGCGAAAAACTGTTTTTT. Encoded protein: CAWSPQTGREKLFF.

The chain combines TRBV7-8 with TRBJ2-1; D tentatively fits TRBD1 or TRBD2 (5 bases each). V was shortened by 5 bases and J by 12 bases, with 14 bases between the two germline ends. Germline loops: CDR1 SGHVS, CDR2 FQNEAQ. The CDR3 runs to 12 residues. The CDR3 region is CASSPDRGWQFF. The DNA for the CDR3 is TGTGCCAGCAGCCCCGACAGAGGGTGGCAGTTCTTC. The variable domain in full, with the rest retrieved from reference TRBV7-8 and TRBJ2-1, is GAGVSQSPRYKVAKRGQDVALRCDPISGHVSLFWYQQALGQGPEFLTYFQNEAQLDKSGLPSDRFFAERPEGSVSTLKIQRTQQEDSAVYLCASSPDRGWQFFGPGTRLTVL.

The chain carries TRBV27 and TRBJ2-3; no clear D gene. CDR1 is MNHEY, CDR2 SMNVEV, per germline (reference sequence). Trimming left V 0 bases short and J 2 bases short, with 9 bases between. The CDR3 extends over 15 amino acids. In nucleotides, the CDR3 is TGTGCCAGCAGTTTATCGAATTGGGCCACAGATACGCAGTATTTT. This encodes CASSLSNWATDTQYF.

V and J are TRBV5-1 and TRBJ2-2; TRBD1 matches at 7 bases. Germline trimming cut 2 bases from V and 3 bases from J; bases unmatched to any gene: 4. The CDR3 loop spans 15 amino acids. Germline V lookup: CDR1 SGHRS, CDR2 YFSETQ. The CDR3 DNA is TGCGCCAGCAGCTTTGGCGACAGGGACACCGGGGAGCTGTTTTTT. Its translation: CASSFGDRDTGELFF.

This chain links TRBV6-5 with TRBJ2-3; 11 bases align to TRBD2. V was pared by 6 bases and J by 3 bases, with 2 bases of the junction left unmatched. Germline assignment: CDR1 MNHEY and CDR2 SVGAGI. This CDR3 has 14 amino acids. The CDR3 coding sequence is TGTGCCAGCAGGCGGACTAGCGGGACAGATACGCAGTATTTT. Its translation is CASRRTSGTDTQYF.

This chain uses TRBV18 with TRBJ2-7; D unresolved. This CDR3 contains 14 residues. Trimming shortened V by 5 bases and J by 2 bases, and 13 bases separated the two germline ends. Germline V gives CDR1 KGHSH, CDR2 LQKENI. The chain's CDR3 is CASSTLDGTYEQYF. CDR3 in DNA: TGTGCCAGCTCAACTCTGGACGGAACCTACGAGCAGTACTTC.

This chain joins TRBV25-1 and TRBJ1-2; weak D call: TRBD1 (5 bases). This CDR3 spans 15 amino acids. V was pared by 6 bases and J by 5 bases, with 19 bases between. From germline, CDR1 is MGHDK and CDR2 SYGVNS. Here the CDR3 DNA reads TGTGCCAGCAGCGCCGAAGGTGGCAGGGCTTATGGCTACACCTTC. It is translated as CASSAEGGRAYGYTF.

The chain combines TRBV19 with TRBJ1-1; 8 bases are a match to TRBD1. CDR1 is LNHDA, CDR2 SQIVND, per germline (reference sequence). The CDR3 runs 15 residues. V shed 3 bases and J 1 base; nucleotides not matched to a gene: 4. CDR3 sequence: CASSIRGTGNTEAFF. CDR3 nucleotides: TGTGCCAGTAGTATTAGGGGGACAGGGAACACTGAAGCTTTCTTT. Full variable domain (remainder filled in from reference TRBV19 and TRBJ1-1): DGGITQSPKYLFRKEGQNVTLSCEQNLNHDAMYWYRQDPGQGLRLIYYSQIVNDFQKGDIAEGYSVSREKKESFPLTVTSAQKNPTAFYLCASSIRGTGNTEAFFGQGTRLTVV.

This chain joins TRBV18 and TRBJ2-3; no reliable D call. This CDR3 contains 12 residues. Germline CDR1 is KGHSH and CDR2 is LQKENI. Trimming left V 0 bases short and J 3 bases short, with 1 base between. CDR3 sequence (DNA): TGTGCCAGCTCACCACCTACAGATACGCAGTATTTT. Its protein product is CASSPPTDTQYF.

The rearrangement joins TRBV27 to TRBJ1-1; D possibly corresponds to TRBD1 (5 bases). V was cut by 3 bases and J by 3 bases, with 11 bases left in between. The CDR3 sequence is 14 residues long. Germline lookup yields CDR1 MNHEY and CDR2 SMNVEV (reference sequence). For the CDR3, the DNA is TGTGCCAGCAGTTTGGAGGGGTATCACACTGAAGCTTTCTTT. It codes for CASSLEGYHTEAFF.

The V call is TRBV14, the J call TRBJ1-5; 9 bases are a match to TRBD1. The junction had 11 bases not matched to a gene; V was cut back by 2 bases and J by 0 bases. The CDR3 sequence is 19 residues long. In germline, CDR1 is SGHDN, CDR2 FVKESK. The CDR3 DNA is TGTGCCAGCAGCCAAAAGACGGACAGGGGATTCTATAGCAATCAGCCCCAGCATTTT. This codes for CASSQKTDRGFYSNQPQHF.

The chain combines TRBV4-2 with TRBJ1-4; TRBD1 aligns across 10 bases. From germline, CDR1 is LGHNA and CDR2 YNFKEQ. This CDR3 region has 16 residues. The V segment lost 1 base and the J segment 7 bases; nucleotides outside the gene matches: 6. The CDR3 sequence is CASSQAGTGEREKLFF. DNA of the CDR3: TGTGCCAGCAGCCAAGCCGGGACAGGGGAACGTGAAAAACTGTTTTTT.

This clone is a singleton in its sample. The sample contains more than one DNA sequence encoding this CDR3. The V call is TRBV7-9, the J call TRBJ2-3, with TRBD2 matching over 14 bases. J gave up 2 bases and V 3 bases, and 1 base lay outside the gene matches. Germline CDR1 and CDR2: SEHNR and FQNEAQ (reference sequence). This CDR3 comprises 16 residues. The CDR3 sequence is CASSLGLAGVTDTQYF. In DNA, the CDR3 is TGTGCCAGCAGCTTGGGACTAGCGGGAGTCACAGATACGCAGTATTTT.

This clone was picked up a small number of times. The V and J genes are TRBV15 and TRBJ2-3; 8 bases map to TRBD2. The trim removed 3 bases at V and 5 bases at J, leaving 7 bases unmatched. The CDR3 spans 15 residues. The germline V gene encodes CDR1 LNHNV and CDR2 YYDKDF (reference sequence). In DNA, the CDR3 is TGTGCCACCAGCAGCGGGAGGGCCCCCAGAGATACGCAGTATTTT. Residues: CATSSGRAPRDTQYF.

This sequence joins TRBV5-1 and TRBJ2-3; no firm D call. In germline, CDR1 is SGHRS, CDR2 YFSETQ. The CDR3 consists of 14 residues. V lost 1 base and J 2 bases, leaving 8 bases between the germline ends. Here the CDR3 DNA reads TGCGCCAGCAGCTTGCAGTCCGCCACAGATACGCAGTATTTT. Protein sequence: CASSLQSATDTQYF.